These T cell receptor beta chains were read from a single sample in a study of blood T cell repertoires in COVID-19. Repertoires were generated with immunoSEQ multiplex PCR, while TCRdb's copy carries only in-frame clones and drops some. The table includes roughly 75,000 clones, 74% detected once. Sequenced input: peripheral blood. Source of these receptors: a human donor with acute or convalescent COVID-19. The donor label of this sample is uncertain. Both conserved end residues are part of each CDR3. The D gene is left open where the match is weak. Size is omitted from some rows. Given values are once, few, many or a class for expanded clones.

>TRBD2|TRBJ2-5|TRBV5-1|.
CASSTGLAGQETQYF
TGCGCCAGCAGCACCGGACTAGCGGGGCAAGAGACCCAGTACTTC
>.|TRBJ1-5|TRBV5-5|once
CASSLAQTDNQPQHF
TGTGCCAGCAGCTTGGCACAGACCGACAATCAGCCCCAGCATTTT
>TRBD1|TRBJ2-3|TRBV5-5|.
CASSSHPRTGRDTQYF
TGTGCCAGCAGCAGCCACCCGAGGACAGGGCGAGATACGCAGTATTTT
>.|TRBJ1-2|TRBV9|.
CASSVDEGNSGYTF
TGTGCCAGCAGCGTAGACGAGGGAAATAGTGGCTACACCTTC
>TRBD1|TRBJ1-5|TRBV24-1|.
CATSDPRQGVNQPQHF
TGTGCCACCAGTGACCCTCGACAGGGAGTCAATCAGCCCCAGCATTTT
>.|TRBJ1-5|TRBV3-1/TRBV3-2|.
CASSWGTGNQPQHF
TGTGCCAGCAGCTGGGGAACAGGAAATCAGCCCCAGCATTTT
>TRBD2|TRBJ2-3|TRBV5-1|.
CASSSDLGLAGNTDTQYF
TGCGCCAGCAGCTCCGACTTGGGACTAGCGGGGAACACAGATACGCAGTATTTT
>TRBD1|TRBJ1-2|TRBV27|.
CASKPWVGQGMRRSNYGYTF
TGTGCCAGCAAACCGTGGGTGGGACAGGGTATGAGAAGATCTAACTATGGCTACACCTTC
>.|TRBJ1-2|TRBV7-9|.
CASSLAGPNYGYTF
TGTGCCAGCAGCTTAGCGGGGCCCAACTATGGCTACACCTTC
>TRBD2|TRBJ2-7|TRBV28|.
CASSLGGGRAGEQYF
TGTGCCAGCAGCCTGGGCGGCGGGAGGGCGGGCGAGCAGTACTTC
>TRBD2|TRBJ2-1|TRBV13|.
CASRIPTSGRAGEQFF
TGTGCCAGCAGGATACCAACTAGCGGGAGGGCCGGTGAGCAGTTCTTC
>.|TRBJ2-1|TRBV5-4|.
CASSLEQGENEQFF
TGTGCCAGCAGCTTAGAACAGGGAGAGAATGAGCAGTTCTTC
>.|TRBJ1-3|TRBV2|.
CASSENRGTGHTIYF
TGTGCCAGCAGTGAAAACCGGGGAACGGGCCACACCATATATTTT
>TRBD1|TRBJ1-1|TRBV5-6|.
CASSFLRGLGNTEAFF
TGTGCCAGCAGCTTCCTCAGGGGGCTAGGGAACACTGAAGCTTTCTTT
>TRBD1|TRBJ2-3|TRBV7-2|once
CASSPRTGGTDTQYF
TGTGCCAGCAGCCCCCGGACAGGGGGCACAGATACGCAGTATTTT
>.|TRBJ1-2|TRBV28|.
CASSLLQGGGYGYTF
TGTGCCAGCAGTCTACTACAGGGAGGGGGGTATGGCTACACCTTC
>TRBD2|TRBJ2-1|TRBV7-8|few
CASRRSGEYNEQFF
TGTGCCAGCAGACGAAGCGGGGAGTACAATGAGCAGTTCTTC
>.|TRBJ1-1|TRBV4-2|.
CASSQERGQAEAFF
TGTGCCAGCAGCCAAGAACGAGGGCAGGCTGAAGCTTTCTTT
>.|TRBJ2-5|TRBV7-2|.
CASSPGPNKGETQYF
TGTGCCAGCAGCCCAGGACCTAATAAGGGGGAGACCCAGTACTTC
>TRBD1|TRBJ1-5|TRBV19|.
CASSPQTGPPQHF
TGTGCCAGTAGTCCCCAGACAGGGCCGCCCCAGCATTTT
>TRBD2|TRBJ2-2|TRBV19|.
CASGGRFTGELFF
TGTGCCAGTGGCGGGAGGTTCACCGGGGAGCTGTTTTTT
>.|TRBJ1-2|TRBV6-5|.
CASTREGYGYTF
TGTGCCAGCACCAGGGAAGGCTATGGCTACACCTTC
>.|TRBJ1-2|TRBV6-5|many
CASSLGGNYGYTF
TGTGCCAGCAGTCTGGGGGGAAACTATGGCTACACCTTC
>TRBD2|TRBJ2-2|TRBV19|.
CASKAGGPRTTGELFF
TGTGCCAGTAAGGCGGGGGGGCCCCGAACCACCGGGGAGCTGTTTTTT
>TRBD1|TRBJ1-6|TRBV6-2/TRBV6-3|.
CASSYRTGGTEPLHF
TGTGCCAGCAGTTACCGGACAGGGGGTACAGAGCCCCTCCACTTT
>TRBD1|TRBJ1-6|TRBV4-1|few
CASSRQGNSPLHF
TGCGCCAGCAGCAGACAGGGAAATTCACCCCTCCACTTT
>.|TRBJ1-2|TRBV28|.
CASSSGRAYGYTF
TGTGCCAGCAGTAGCGGGAGAGCTTATGGCTACACCTTC
>TRBD1|TRBJ1-4|TRBV23-1|few
CASSQSKRQGGDEKLFF
TGCGCCAGCAGTCAATCTAAACGACAGGGGGGAGATGAAAAACTGTTTTTT
>TRBD2|TRBJ2-1|TRBV11-3|.
CASSASGNEQFF
TGTGCCAGCAGCGCTAGCGGGAACGAGCAGTTCTTC
>TRBD1|TRBJ1-3|TRBV9|.
CASSGTPLDRVIGNTIYF
TGTGCCAGCAGCGGTACCCCCTTGGACAGGGTGATTGGAAACACCATATATTTT
>TRBD1|TRBJ1-5|TRBV10-1|.
CANLDRVNSNQPQHF
TGCGCCAACCTCGACAGGGTGAATAGCAATCAGCCCCAGCATTTT
>TRBD1|TRBJ1-4|TRBV18|.
CASSPGARGDEKLFF
TGTGCCAGCTCCCCAGGAGCCAGGGGGGATGAAAAACTGTTTTTT
>.|TRBJ1-6|TRBV30|medium-sized
CAWREGKGNSPLHF
TGTGCCTGGAGGGAGGGCAAGGGGAATTCACCCCTCCACTTT
>.|TRBJ1-3|TRBV30|.
CAWSVLSGNTIYF
TGTGCCTGGAGTGTACTTTCTGGAAACACCATATATTTT
>TRBD1|TRBJ1-2|TRBV28|.
CASSPASGTDSWGYTF
TGTGCCAGCAGCCCCGCGTCCGGGACAGACTCTTGGGGCTACACCTTC
>TRBD1|TRBJ2-3|TRBV3-1/TRBV3-2|.
CASSRSRGPGTDTQYF
TGTGCCAGCAGCCGTTCCAGGGGGCCGGGCACAGATACGCAGTATTTT
>.|TRBJ2-6|TRBV5-1|.
CASSPTSGVGANVLTF
TGCGCCAGCAGCCCCACCTCAGGGGTCGGGGCCAACGTCCTGACTTTC
>TRBD1|TRBJ1-4|TRBV15|.
CATSSDFTGGNEKLFF
TGTGCCACCAGCAGTGATTTTACAGGGGGCAATGAAAAACTGTTTTTT
>.|TRBJ1-4|TRBV12-3/TRBV12-4|.
CASSPTGGEKLFF
TGTGCCAGCAGTCCAACGGGAGGTGAAAAACTGTTTTTT
>.|TRBJ2-3|TRBV24-1|.
CATSEAADTQYF
TGTGCCACCAGTGAGGCGGCAGATACGCAGTATTTT
>.|TRBJ2-7|TRBV6-6|few
CASRGQASYEQYF
TGTGCCAGCAGAGGACAAGCCTCCTACGAGCAGTACTTC